This TCR beta chain was recovered during a study of cytomegalovirus exposure and HLA in healthy donors. Study-level findings and limits: DRB1 showed the most TCR associations and HLA-C the fewest in a later analysis, as rates varied by HLA locus. The study listed 150 to 200 cytomegalovirus-associated TCR beta chains.

PCR used 60 Vbeta primers and 13 Jbeta primers. Only in-frame clones appear in the TCRdb table, and some are missing; sequencing was by immunoSEQ multiplex PCR. The sample shows 270,000 or so clones, about 93% of them seen only once. Per the germline V gene, CDR1 is MNHEY and CDR2 is SMNVEV (reference sequence). V was trimmed by 5 bases and J by 4 bases, leaving 21 bases between them. CDR3 length: 17 amino acids. Turning to this clone: Its antigen is still unknown.

The chain combines TRBV27 with TRBJ2-1; D may be TRBD1 (6 bases). This clonotype originated in a girl aged 2-10 years in good health and CMV-seronegative. Sample: PBMCs. The CDR3 loop reads CASSPQPTGFPYNEQFF. Written as DNA, the CDR3 is TGTGCCAGCAGTCCTCAACCCACAGGGTTCCCTTACAATGAGCAGTTCTTC.